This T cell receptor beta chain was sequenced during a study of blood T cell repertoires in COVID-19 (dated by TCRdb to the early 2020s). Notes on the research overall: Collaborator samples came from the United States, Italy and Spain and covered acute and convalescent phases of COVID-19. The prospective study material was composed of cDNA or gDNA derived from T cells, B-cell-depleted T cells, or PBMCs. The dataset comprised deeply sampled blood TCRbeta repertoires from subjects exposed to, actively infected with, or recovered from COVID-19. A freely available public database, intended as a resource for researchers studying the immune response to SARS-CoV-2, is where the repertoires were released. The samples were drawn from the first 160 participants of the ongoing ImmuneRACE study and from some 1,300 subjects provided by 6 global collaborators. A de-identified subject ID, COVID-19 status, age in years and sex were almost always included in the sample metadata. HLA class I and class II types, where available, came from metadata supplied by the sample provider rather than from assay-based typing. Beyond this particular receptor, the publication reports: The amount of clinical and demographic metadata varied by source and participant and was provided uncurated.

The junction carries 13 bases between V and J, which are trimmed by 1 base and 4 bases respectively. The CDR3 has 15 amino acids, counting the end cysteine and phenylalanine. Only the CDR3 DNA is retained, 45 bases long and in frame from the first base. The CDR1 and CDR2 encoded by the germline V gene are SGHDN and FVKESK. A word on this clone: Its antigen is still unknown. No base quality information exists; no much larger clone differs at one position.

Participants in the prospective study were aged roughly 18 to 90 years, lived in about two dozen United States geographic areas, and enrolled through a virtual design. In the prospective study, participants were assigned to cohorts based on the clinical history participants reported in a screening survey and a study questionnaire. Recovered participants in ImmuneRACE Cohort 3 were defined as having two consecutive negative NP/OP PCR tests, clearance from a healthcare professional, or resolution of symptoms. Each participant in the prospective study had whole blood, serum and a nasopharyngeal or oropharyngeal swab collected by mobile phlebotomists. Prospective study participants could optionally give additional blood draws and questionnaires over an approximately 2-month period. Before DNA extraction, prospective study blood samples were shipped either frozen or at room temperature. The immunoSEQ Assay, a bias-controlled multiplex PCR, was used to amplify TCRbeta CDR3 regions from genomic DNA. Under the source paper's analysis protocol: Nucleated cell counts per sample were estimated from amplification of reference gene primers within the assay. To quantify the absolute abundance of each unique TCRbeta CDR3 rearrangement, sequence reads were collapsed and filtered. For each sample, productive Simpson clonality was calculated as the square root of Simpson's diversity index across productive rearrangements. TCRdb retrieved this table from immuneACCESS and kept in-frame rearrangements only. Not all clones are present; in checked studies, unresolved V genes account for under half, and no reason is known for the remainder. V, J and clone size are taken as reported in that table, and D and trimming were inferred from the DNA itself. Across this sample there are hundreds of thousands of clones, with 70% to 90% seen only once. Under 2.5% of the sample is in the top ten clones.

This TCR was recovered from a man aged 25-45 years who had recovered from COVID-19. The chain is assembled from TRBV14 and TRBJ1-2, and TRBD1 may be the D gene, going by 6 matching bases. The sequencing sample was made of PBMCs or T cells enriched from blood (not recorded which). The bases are TGTGCCAGCAGCCAAGTCACCGGACAGAGCTATGGCTACACCTTC. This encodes CASSQVTGQSYGYTF. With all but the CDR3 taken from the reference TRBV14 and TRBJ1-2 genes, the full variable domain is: EAGVTQFPSHSVIEKGQTVTLRCDPISGHDNLYWYRRVMGKEIKFLLHFVKESKQDESGMPNNRFLAERTGGTYSTLKVQPAELEDSGVYFCASSQVTGQSYGYTFGSGTRLTVV.